This TCR beta chain derives from a study of T-cell memory formation after mild COVID-19. Study-level information: Most TCR clusters belonged to a single donor.

A remark on this clonotype: The antigen is undetermined.

Using its own MiXCR run on the 5' RACE reads, TCRdb lists one record per CDR3 protein. The table shows roughly 620,000 distinct CDR3 sequences, with about a sixth occurring only once. General study points: Among clones peaking at day 37 in the second wave, SARS-CoV-2 specificity remained unconfirmed. Day 15 to 85 contracting clones showed balanced CD4/CD8; day 15 to 37 expanders favored CD4+. Some clones that responded were present in memory (sampled pre-infection), which suggests cross-reactive memory joined.

Germline-derived CDR1 and CDR2 are LGHNA and YSLEER. The CDR3 totals 14 residues. The germline V and J ends were trimmed by 1 base and 1 base, with 8 bases remaining between them. This chain connects TRBV4-3 to TRBJ2-7; tentative D call: TRBD1 (5 bases). Material: PBMCs or a T cell subset sorted from them (not recorded which). The sequence came from an adult woman who had mild COVID-19 (a few samples of this study predate the infection). Cell type and time point are not known. The CDR3: CASSQATGSYEQYF. DNA of the CDR3: TGCGCCAGCAGCCAAGCTACAGGATCCTACGAGCAGTACTTC.